One and the same sample provided the 31 T cell receptor beta chains below, sequenced in a study of response to subunit inactivated influenza vaccine. TCRdb reanalysed the RT-PCR reads using MiXCR and keeps one entry per CDR3 protein. The sample has under 200,000 distinct CDR3 sequences; approximately 12% are singletons. These data also formed part of another study, on T cells expressing NK-cell markers. This second study notes: 5'RACE template switching built TCR beta cDNA with unique molecular identifiers.

The sequencing here drew on CD8+ T cells sorted from PBMCs, taken about 12 days after vaccination. The receptor set was obtained from a man aged 50 to 59 who received an inactivated influenza vaccine.

There are a few counts of this clonotype. The rearrangement uses TRBV5-1 and TRBJ2-7; D might be TRBD1 (5 bases). Trimming took 1 base from V and 3 from J, leaving 8 bases between them. The CDR3 extends over 13 amino acids. In germline, CDR1 is SGHRS, CDR2 YFSETQ. The CDR3 loop is CASSLRQGYEQYF. CDR3 bases: TGCGCCAGCAGCTTGCGGCAGGGCTACGAGCAGTACTTC.

There are many counts of this clonotype. The gene calls are TRBV9 and TRBJ2-7; unclear D gene. Germline V gene lookup returns CDR1 SGDLS and CDR2 YYNGEE. The CDR3 is 15 amino acids. V lost 4 bases to trimming and J lost 3 bases, with 17 bases between them. CDR3 sequence (DNA): TGTGCCAGCAGCCCCCGGTCCACGGCAATCTACGAGCAGTACTTC. It encodes CASSPRSTAIYEQYF.

This clonotype was counted once. The chain couples TRBV30 to TRBJ2-2; 8 nucleotides line up with TRBD1. Unmatched junction bases numbered 8, after V lost 8 bases and J lost 9 bases. Germline loops: CDR1 GTSNPN, CDR2 SVGIG (reference sequence). There are 12 residues in the CDR3. CDR3 sequence: CAGLQGDWELFF. In DNA form, the CDR3 reads TGTGCCGGATTACAGGGGGACTGGGAGCTGTTTTTT. Based on the CDR3 plus reference TRBV30 and TRBJ2-2, the full variable domain is SQTIHQWPATLVQPVGSPLSLECTVEGTSNPNLYWYRQAAGRGLQLLFYSVGIGQISSEVPQNLSASRPQDRQFILSSKKLLLSDSGFYLCAGLQGDWELFFGEGSRLTVL.

This clonotype was seen a few times. The chain is built from TRBV24-1 and TRBJ1-1, with 7 bases identical to TRBD1. Germline V gives CDR1 KGHDR, CDR2 SFDVKD. V was clipped by 5 bases and J by 6 bases; unmatched bases: 8. The CDR3 is made up of 14 amino acids. In nucleotides, the CDR3 is TGTGCCACCAGTGGCTCAGGGGGTGGTGCTGAAGCTTTCTTT. Its protein product is CATSGSGGGAEAFF.

This clonotype was counted at least ten times. The V call is TRBV28, the J call TRBJ1-6; D not certain. V was clipped by 3 bases and J by 11 bases, with 11 bases between them. Germline CDR1 MDHEN, CDR2 SYDVKM. The CDR3 sequence is 13 residues long. The CDR3 bases are TGTGCCAGCAGTTTCATGAACGGGGCACCCCTCCACTTT. This encodes CASSFMNGAPLHF.

In its sample, this clonotype was seen a few times. The V call is TRBV9, the J call TRBJ2-1; 8 positions agree with TRBD2. In germline, CDR1 is SGDLS, CDR2 YYNGEE. The CDR3 has 14 residues. V trimming: 5 bases; J trimming: 9 bases; junction bases outside the gene matches: 10. The CDR3, as DNA: TGTGCCAGCAGAGGCGGTACTAGCGGTGGTGAGCAGTTCTTC. Translation: CASRGGTSGGEQFF.

In this sample, this clonotype turned up many times. The rearrangement joins TRBV29-1 to TRBJ2-3; TRBD1 matches at 10 bases. This CDR3 is 14 amino acids long. In germline, CDR1 is SQVTM, CDR2 ANQGSEA. J gave up 3 bases and V 8 bases, and 8 bases lay outside the gene matches. The CDR3 bases are TGCAGCACCTCGACAGGGGGCGGGACAGATACGCAGTATTTT. Amino acids: CSTSTGGGTDTQYF.

This clonotype was detected a few times. The rearrangement joins TRBV4-2 to TRBJ1-1; D remains unclear. The CDR3 covers 14 residues. Germline CDR1 is LGHNA and CDR2 is YNFKEQ. Trimming shortened V by 1 base and J by 4 bases, and 10 bases separated the two germline ends. CDR3 DNA: TGTGCCAGCAGCCAAGCGGTAGGGTTCACTGAAGCTTTCTTT. Its protein is CASSQAVGFTEAFF.

This clonotype was counted a few times. V is TRBV29-1 and J is TRBJ1-2; TRBD1 aligns across 12 bases. Germline CDR1 reads SQVTM; CDR2 reads ANQGSEA. The CDR3 sequence is 14 residues long. V was pared by 3 bases and J by 5 bases, with 4 bases of the junction left unmatched. The CDR3 DNA follows: TGCAGCGTTGACCAGGGACAGGGGGCATATGGCTACACCTTC. Its protein product is CSVDQGQGAYGYTF.

The CDR3 region is CASSQDRWVQETQYF. In DNA, the CDR3 is TGTGCCAGCAGCCAAGATCGGTGGGTCCAAGAGACCCAGTACTTC. This chain connects TRBV4-2 to TRBJ2-5, with no clear D. The CDR3 consists of 15 residues. Germline values: CDR1 LGHNA, CDR2 YNFKEQ. Trimming cost V 0 bases and J 1 base, with 9 bases left between them.

This clonotype was found many times. This chain joins TRBV27 and TRBJ2-3; no firm D call. Germline loops: CDR1 MNHEY, CDR2 SMNVEV (reference sequence). V lost 0 bases to trimming and J lost 0 bases, with 4 bases between them. There are 14 residues in the CDR3. This CDR3 is CASSLSESTDTQYF. The CDR3 DNA reads TGTGCCAGCAGTTTATCAGAAAGCACAGATACGCAGTATTTT.

This clonotype appeared many times. The V and J genes are TRBV4-2 and TRBJ1-1, with D possibly matching TRBD1 (6 bases). V was pared by 0 bases and J by 4 bases, with 18 bases between. The germline gives CDR1 LGHNA, CDR2 YNFKEQ. The CDR3 has 17 amino acids. The CDR3 is CASSQDRSAGVSTEAFF. The CDR3 DNA is TGTGCCAGCAGCCAAGATCGAAGTGCAGGGGTGAGCACTGAAGCTTTCTTT.

The rearrangement uses TRBV4-2 and TRBJ2-3; TRBD2 is a possible D gene (6 bases). CDR1 is LGHNA, CDR2 YNFKEQ, per germline. V was cut by 5 bases and J by 2 bases, with 23 bases left in between. The CDR3 is 18 amino acids. The CDR3 DNA reads TGTGCCAGCAGCGAAGGGGACTTTAGCGTGGAGATCACAGATACGCAGTATTTT. This sequence encodes CASSEGDFSVEITDTQYF.

The sample holds a few counts of this clonotype. The chain is built from TRBV24-1 and TRBJ1-1; D unclear. CDR3 length: 14 amino acids. The germline CDR1 and CDR2 sequences are KGHDR and SFDVKD. V dropped 5 bases and J dropped 6 bases, with 15 bases sitting between them. In nucleotides, the CDR3 is TGTGCCACCAGTGCTAGGCGGGTCGGCGCTGAAGCTTTCTTT. Translating it yields CATSARRVGAEAFF.

This clonotype was seen repeatedly, ten times or more. The J gene is TRBJ2-1, the V gene TRBV13; D remains unclear. V lost 8 bases and J lost 7, with 18 bases in between. The CDR3 is 14 amino acids. Germline V gene data show CDR1 as PRHDT and CDR2 as FYEKMQ (reference sequence). The CDR3 DNA sequence: TGTGCCAGCGCAAGCAACAGTGCTTGGAATGAGCAGTTCTTC. This codes for CASASNSAWNEQFF.

V and J are TRBV12-3 or TRBV12-4 and TRBJ2-5; either TRBD1 or TRBD2 may supply D (6 bases each). The V end was cut by 6 bases, the J end by 9 bases, with 17 bases between. The CDR3 is 13 residues long. In DNA form, the CDR3 reads TGTGCCAGCAGCCTTATTCCGGGGGCGGCCCAGTACTTC. It encodes CASSLIPGAAQYF.

This clonotype was recorded at least ten times. The rearrangement joins TRBV12-3 or TRBV12-4 to TRBJ1-2, with 12 bases aligning to TRBD1. J was trimmed by 9 bases and V by 7 bases; bases with no gene match: 9. CDR3 length equals 14 residues. The CDR3 DNA reads as TGTGCCAGCAACTCCGGGACAGGGGGCGACAGCTACACCTTC. Translated, it gives CASNSGTGGDSYTF.

The V and J genes are TRBV6-5 and TRBJ2-7; TRBD1 or TRBD2 may be the D gene (5 bases each). Germline CDR1 reads MNHEY; CDR2 reads SVGAGI. V was pared by 4 bases and J by 3 bases, with 22 bases between. The CDR3 is made up of 17 amino acids. CDR3 sequence: CASSFFLPGGLIYEQYF. Here the CDR3 DNA reads TGTGCCAGCAGTTTTTTTCTTCCTGGGGGATTGATCTACGAGCAGTACTTC.

The genes are TRBV5-6 and TRBJ2-1, with D possibly matching TRBD2 (6 bases). CDR1 is SGHDT, CDR2 YYEEEE, per germline. This CDR3 is 17 amino acids long. The ends were cut back, 3 bases at V and 3 bases at J, with 19 bases in the middle. CDR3 amino acids: CASSSTTLAAVYNEQFF. In DNA, the CDR3 is TGTGCCAGCAGCTCGACCACACTAGCAGCAGTCTACAATGAGCAGTTCTTC. The entire variable domain, with the rest obtained from reference TRBV5-6 and TRBJ2-1, is as follows: DAGVTQSPTHLIKTRGQQVTLRCSPKSGHDTVSWYQQALGQGPQFIFQYYEEEERQRGNFPDRFSGHQFPNYSSELNVNALLLGDSALYLCASSSTTLAAVYNEQFFGPGTRLTVL.

V is TRBV6-5 and J is TRBJ2-7, with no clear D. The CDR3 length is 15 residues. The germline CDR1 and CDR2 sequences are MNHEY and SVGAGI. Between the trimmed V and J ends, which lost 0 bases and 1 base, there was a span of 10 bases. CDR3 loop: CASSYSVSSSYEQYF. The CDR3 DNA is TGTGCCAGCAGTTACTCTGTATCCAGTTCCTACGAGCAGTACTTC.

The chain uses TRBV6-2 or TRBV6-3 and TRBJ2-7; TRBD2 aligns across 7 bases. CDR1 is MNHEY, CDR2 SVGEGT, per germline. V lost 4 bases, J lost 5 bases, and 8 bases stayed unmatched. The CDR3 extends over 14 amino acids. The CDR3: CASSSWAGVDEQYF. Written as DNA, the CDR3 is TGTGCCAGCAGTTCTTGGGCGGGAGTTGACGAGCAGTACTTC.

This clonotype was detected only once. The chain carries TRBV4-1 and TRBJ2-7, with 11 bases aligning to TRBD1. Germline trimming cut 5 bases from V and 2 bases from J; bases unmatched to any gene: 14. This CDR3 spans 18 amino acids. Germline loops: CDR1 MGHRA, CDR2 YSYEKL. The CDR3 DNA follows: TGCGCCAGCAGCGCATTGCCCTCCGGACAGGGGGCGACCTACGAGCAGTACTTC. Translating gives CASSALPSGQGATYEQYF.

In this sample, this clonotype turned up a few times. DNA for the CDR3: TGTGCCAGCAGCCTACCCTCTCTCACAGATACGCAGTATTTT. It translates to CASSLPSLTDTQYF. V gene TRBV11-2 combines with J gene TRBJ2-3; D is unresolved. This CDR3 comprises 14 residues. V was shortened by 5 bases and J by 2 bases, with 11 bases between the two germline ends. The germline CDR1 and CDR2 sequences are SGHAT and FQNNGV.

A few counts support this clonotype. The genes are TRBV3-1 and TRBJ2-3; tentatively, D is TRBD2 (6 bases). Germline lookup yields CDR1 LGHDT and CDR2 YNNKEL (reference sequence). The CDR3 is 17 residues long. Trimming left V 0 bases short and J 0 bases short, with 13 bases between. In DNA, the CDR3 is TGTGCCAGCAGCCAAGATACGGATAGCGGCAGCACAGATACGCAGTATTTT. Protein product: CASSQDTDSGSTDTQYF.

V is TRBV4-2 and J is TRBJ2-1; 8 bases agree with TRBD1. The CDR3 runs 16 residues. The J segment lost 8 bases and the V segment lost 1 base, leaving 10 bases of the junction unmatched. Germline assignment: CDR1 LGHNA and CDR2 YNFKEQ. This CDR3 reads CASSQVSRGLYDEQFF. The CDR3 region has the DNA TGTGCCAGCAGCCAAGTGAGCAGGGGGCTGTACGATGAGCAGTTCTTC.

This clonotype was seen more than once but under ten times. The rearrangement joins TRBV23-1 to TRBJ2-1, with D perhaps TRBD1 or TRBD2 (5 bases each). TRBV23-1 is known as an ORF, though its function is uncertain. The CDR3 spans 18 residues. With 8 bases removed from V and 7 bases from J, the gap between germline ends came to 30 bases. For the CDR3, the DNA is TGCGCCAGCCCTTTGAAGGGAGAAATAGGGCCATACAGGAATGAGCAGTTCTTC. Encoded protein: CASPLKGEIGPYRNEQFF.

This clonotype was counted only a few times. The gene calls are TRBV27 and TRBJ1-1; D is undetermined. This CDR3 is 14 amino acids long. Germline loops: CDR1 MNHEY, CDR2 SMNVEV (reference sequence). V lost 1 base and J lost 5, with 11 bases in between. The CDR3, as DNA: TGTGCCAGCAGTTTATTACCCGGGGAAACTGAAGCTTTCTTT. This sequence encodes CASSLLPGETEAFF.

The chain joins TRBV10-2 to TRBJ2-1; D is undetermined. The V gene lost 3 bases and the J gene lost 7 bases, with 4 bases spanning the gap. Germline assignment: CDR1 WSHSY and CDR2 SAAADI. The CDR3 has 11 residues. CDR3: CASSEQNEQFF. CDR3 bases: TGCGCCAGCAGTGAACAGAATGAGCAGTTCTTC.

V and J are TRBV9 and TRBJ2-7; D gene ambiguous. The CDR3 consists of 15 residues. In germline, CDR1 is SGDLS, CDR2 YYNGEE. The ends were cut back, 0 bases at V and 3 bases at J, with 13 bases in the middle. The CDR3 loop reads CASSVAEGPYYEQYF. The CDR3 bases are TGTGCCAGCAGCGTAGCTGAAGGTCCTTACTACGAGCAGTACTTC.

The CDR3 is CASSSVRERDYYEQYF. CDR3 bases: TGTGCCAGCAGCTCCGTCCGCGAGCGGGATTACTACGAGCAGTACTTC. The V gene is TRBV6-2 or TRBV6-3, the J gene TRBJ2-7, with 7 bases aligning to TRBD2. Germline CDR1 is MNHEY and CDR2 is SVGEGT. Trimming cost V 6 bases and J 3 bases; bases outside gene matches: 14. The CDR3 spans 16 residues.

This clonotype showed up just a few times. This chain joins TRBV24-1 and TRBJ2-1; D is undetermined. CDR1 and CDR2 (germline): KGHDR, SFDVKD. The CDR3 has 14 amino acids. V lost 3 bases, J lost 0 bases, and 5 bases lay in between. The CDR3 DNA is TGTGCCACCAGTGATGAAAGCTCCTACAATGAGCAGTTCTTC. Encoded protein: CATSDESSYNEQFF.